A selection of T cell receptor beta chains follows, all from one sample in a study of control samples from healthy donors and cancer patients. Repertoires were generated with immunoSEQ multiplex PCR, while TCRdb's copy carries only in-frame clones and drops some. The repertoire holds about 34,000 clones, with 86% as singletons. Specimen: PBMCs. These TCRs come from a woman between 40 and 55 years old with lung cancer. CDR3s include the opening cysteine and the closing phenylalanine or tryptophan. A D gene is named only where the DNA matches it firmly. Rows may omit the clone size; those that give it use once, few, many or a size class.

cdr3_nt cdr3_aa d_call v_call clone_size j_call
TGCGCCAGCAGCTCTACCTGGGGGACAGAAGAGACCCAGTACTTC CASSSTWGTEETQYF TRBD1 TRBV5-1 . TRBJ2-5
TGTGCCAGCAGTGAACATACAGAAGAGACCCAGTACTTC CASSEHTEETQYF . TRBV9 . TRBJ2-5
TGTGCCACCAGTGATTTGGGGGAGACCCAGTACTTC CATSDLGETQYF . TRBV24-1 . TRBJ2-5
TGTGCCTGGAGAGCGGGACAGGGGGCCTTACACTACGAGCAGTACTTC CAWRAGQGALHYEQYF TRBD1 TRBV30 . TRBJ2-7
TGTGCCAGCAGCTTACCCCTAGGGGATGAAGCTTTCTTT CASSLPLGDEAFF . TRBV7-9 . TRBJ1-1
TGTGCCAGCAGTGAGCTGGGCAGGGTCTCCGAAAAACTGTTTTTT CASSELGRVSEKLFF . TRBV2 . TRBJ1-4
TGCGCCAGCAGTCCAGGGGGGAACCAAGAGACCCAGTACTTC CASSPGGNQETQYF . TRBV10-1 once TRBJ2-5
TGTGCCAGCAGCTTAGGAGGGGGTCCTGGCTACACCTTC CASSLGGGPGYTF . TRBV7-9 . TRBJ1-2
TGTGCCAGTAGTAGTTGGTGGGGGGCGCTGGACACTGAAGCTTTCTTT CASSSWWGALDTEAFF . TRBV19 . TRBJ1-1
TGTGCCAGCAGTTTGGCGACTAGCGGGGTGTACCAAGAGACCCAGTACTTC CASSLATSGVYQETQYF TRBD2 TRBV28 . TRBJ2-5
TGTGCCAGCTCACCACCTAGCGGGGATACGCAGTATTTT CASSPPSGDTQYF TRBD2 TRBV18 once TRBJ2-3
TGTGCCAGTGATACAGGGTTACACACAGATGAGCAGTTCTTC CASDTGLHTDEQFF . TRBV6-5 . TRBJ2-1
TGTGCCACCAGCGCCCCGGCGGGGGGCGGAACAGATACGCAGTATTTT CATSAPAGGGTDTQYF TRBD2 TRBV15 once TRBJ2-3
TGCGCCAGCAGCCAACGCCGGACAGGGGGGCAAGGGACCCAGTACTTC CASSQRRTGGQGTQYF TRBD1 TRBV5-1 . TRBJ2-5
TGCGCCAGCAGATCAGGGGCCCAGAATGAAAAACTGTTTTTT CASRSGAQNEKLFF . TRBV5-1 once TRBJ1-4
TGTGCCAGCAGTGAAACGAGGAGGCTAGGTCCTGAAGCTTTCTTT CASSETRRLGPEAFF . TRBV6-1 . TRBJ1-1
TGTGCCAGCAGCCAAGATCAAGGATATGGTGGCTACACCTTC CASSQDQGYGGYTF . TRBV3-1/TRBV3-2 . TRBJ1-2
TGTGCCAGCAGCCAAGGTCCGACACTCTCCTACGAGCAGTACTTC CASSQGPTLSYEQYF . TRBV3-1/TRBV3-2 . TRBJ2-7
TGTGCCAGCAGTATGGGGACAGAGAATTCACCCCTCCACTTT CASSMGTENSPLHF TRBD1 TRBV25-1 . TRBJ1-6
TGTGCCAGCTCATTGGGACTAAATTACGAGCAGTACTTC CASSLGLNYEQYF TRBD2 TRBV18 . TRBJ2-7
TGTGCCAGCAGCTTATTCAATGAGCAGTTCTTC CASSLFNEQFF . TRBV11-2 . TRBJ2-1
TGTGCCAGCAGCGAACAGGCCCAGAACACCGGGGAGCTGTTTTTT CASSEQAQNTGELFF . TRBV21-1 . TRBJ2-2
TGCGCCAGCAGCCACCAAATAGCGGGGAGCACAGATACGCAGTATTTT CASSHQIAGSTDTQYF TRBD2 TRBV4-3 . TRBJ2-3
TGTGCCAGCAGCTTCGGGCTCATGAACACTGAAGCTTTCTTT CASSFGLMNTEAFF . TRBV7-2 . TRBJ1-1
TGTGCCAGCAGCTTGGGCAGGGGGACCCGGGACGAGCAGTACTTC CASSLGRGTRDEQYF TRBD1 TRBV5-4 . TRBJ2-7
TGTGCCAGCAGCTTAGTACTGACTAGCGAGACCCAGTACTTC CASSLVLTSETQYF TRBD2 TRBV11-2 . TRBJ2-5
TGTGCCATCAGTGTGGAAGGGATAAATGAGCAGTTCTTC CAISVEGINEQFF . TRBV10-3 . TRBJ2-1
TGTGCCAGCAGCTTAGTGGACAAACATCAGCCCCAGCATTTT CASSLVDKHQPQHF . TRBV7-2 . TRBJ1-5
TGTGCCAGCAGCTTAGGATCGGGCAGGTCCGAAGCTTTCTTT CASSLGSGRSEAFF . TRBV7-2 few TRBJ1-1
TGTGCCAGTAGTATAGGAGACAGGGAGGTAGATACGCAGTATTTT CASSIGDREVDTQYF . TRBV19 . TRBJ2-3
TGTGCCAGCAGTGCCCTTTTAGGCGATAGCTCCTACGAGCAGTACTTC CASSALLGDSSYEQYF . TRBV6-1 . TRBJ2-7
TGCAGCGTTGGAGAAAGGCCGGACGGCTACACCTTC CSVGERPDGYTF . TRBV29-1 . TRBJ1-2
TGCGCCAGCAGCTTGGTACAGGGGGCAGACACTGAAGCTTTCTTT CASSLVQGADTEAFF TRBD1 TRBV5-1 . TRBJ1-1
TGTGCCAGCAGTCGCGGACAGGGGGTGTACGAGCAGTACTTC CASSRGQGVYEQYF TRBD1 TRBV6-5 . TRBJ2-7
TGTGCCATCAGACAGAACTCCTACGAGCAGTACTTC CAIRQNSYEQYF . TRBV28 once TRBJ2-7
TGTGCCAGCAGTGACGGCGGGGGGAACACCGGGGAGCTGTTTTTT CASSDGGGNTGELFF TRBD2 TRBV6-4 . TRBJ2-2
TGTGCCATCAGTGAGGGGACAACTAATGAAAAACTGTTTTTT CAISEGTTNEKLFF . TRBV10-3 . TRBJ1-4
TGTGCCAGCAGTTTCCCGACAGGAGTAGGCGTGGATCAGCCCCAGCATTTT CASSFPTGVGVDQPQHF . TRBV6-2/TRBV6-3 . TRBJ1-5
TGTGCCAGTACTTACTCTGGACAGACCTTGACTGAAGCTTTCTTT CASTYSGQTLTEAFF . TRBV19 . TRBJ1-1
TGTGCCAGCAGCTCCTACAGGGACTCTGGAAACACCATATATTTT CASSSYRDSGNTIYF . TRBV5-4 . TRBJ1-3
TGTGCGAGCCCCCCAGCGGGGACGACAGATACGCAGTATTTT CASPPAGTTDTQYF TRBD2 TRBV7-9 . TRBJ2-3
TGTGCCAGCAGTGAAGGCCAATACACTGAAGCTTTCTTT CASSEGQYTEAFF . TRBV2 few TRBJ1-1
TGTGCCAGCAGTCAACAGGGTACCACCGGGGAGCTGTTTTTT CASSQQGTTGELFF . TRBV27 . TRBJ2-2
TGTGCCAGCAGTGAAAACAGGAGCTACGAGCAGTACTTC CASSENRSYEQYF . TRBV2 . TRBJ2-7
TGTGCCAGCAGCTCGGACAGGGAGGTTGACACTGAAGCTTTCTTT CASSSDREVDTEAFF TRBD1 TRBV5-6 . TRBJ1-1
TGTGCCAGCAGCAGGGTGGTTGGGCTCACAGATACGCAGTATTTT CASSRVVGLTDTQYF . TRBV13 . TRBJ2-3
TGTGCCACCAGTGATTTTTACGGGGAAACCGGGGAGCTGTTTTTT CATSDFYGETGELFF . TRBV24-1 . TRBJ2-2